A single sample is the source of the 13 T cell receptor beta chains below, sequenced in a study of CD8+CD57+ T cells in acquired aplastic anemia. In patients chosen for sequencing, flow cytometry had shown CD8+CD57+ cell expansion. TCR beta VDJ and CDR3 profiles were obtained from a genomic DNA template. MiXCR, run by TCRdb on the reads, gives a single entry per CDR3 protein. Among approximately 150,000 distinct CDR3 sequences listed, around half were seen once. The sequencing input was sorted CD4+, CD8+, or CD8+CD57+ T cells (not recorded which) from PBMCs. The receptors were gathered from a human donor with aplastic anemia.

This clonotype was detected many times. The CDR3 spells CSARDLTGSYEQYF. In DNA form, the CDR3 reads TGCAGTGCTAGAGATCTCACAGGGAGCTACGAGCAGTACTTC. The rearrangement uses TRBV20-1 and TRBJ2-7; perhaps TRBD1 as D (6 bases). CDR1 DFQATT and CDR2 SNEGSKA come from the germline V gene (reference sequence). This CDR3 has 14 residues. The V and J ends lost 0 bases and 3 bases respectively, with 12 bases between them.

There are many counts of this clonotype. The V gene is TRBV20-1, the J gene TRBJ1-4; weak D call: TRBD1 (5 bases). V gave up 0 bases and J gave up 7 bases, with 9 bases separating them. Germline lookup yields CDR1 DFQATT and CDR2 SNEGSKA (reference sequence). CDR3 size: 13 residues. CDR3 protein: CSARDRAGEKLFF. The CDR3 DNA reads TGCAGTGCTAGAGACAGGGCGGGTGAAAAACTGTTTTTT.

CDR3 residues: CASSAGTGIYGYTF. In DNA, the CDR3 is TGTGCCAGTAGTGCCGGGACAGGGATCTATGGCTACACCTTC. The V and J genes are TRBV19 and TRBJ1-2; 9 bases map to TRBD1. The CDR3 length is 14 residues. The J segment lost 4 bases and the V segment lost 5 bases, leaving 5 bases of the junction unmatched. Germline loops: CDR1 LNHDA, CDR2 SQIVND (reference sequence).

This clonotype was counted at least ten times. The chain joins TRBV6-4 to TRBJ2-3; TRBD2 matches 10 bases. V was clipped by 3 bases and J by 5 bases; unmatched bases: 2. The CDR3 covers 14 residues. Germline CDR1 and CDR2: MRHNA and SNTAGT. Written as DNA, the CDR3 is TGTGCCAGCAGTGAAGCGGGGGGGCGAGATACGCAGTATTTT. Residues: CASSEAGGRDTQYF.

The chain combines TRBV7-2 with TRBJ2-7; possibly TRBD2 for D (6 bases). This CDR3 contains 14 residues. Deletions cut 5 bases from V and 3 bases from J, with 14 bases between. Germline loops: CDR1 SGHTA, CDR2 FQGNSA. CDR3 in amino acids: CASSPRDGSYEQYF. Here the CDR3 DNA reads TGTGCCAGCAGCCCGCGGGACGGCAGCTACGAGCAGTACTTC.

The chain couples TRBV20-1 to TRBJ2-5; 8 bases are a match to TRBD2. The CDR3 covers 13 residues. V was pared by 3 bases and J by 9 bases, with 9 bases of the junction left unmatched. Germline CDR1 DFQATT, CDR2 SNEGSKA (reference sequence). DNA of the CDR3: TGCAGTGCTAGGGTGGCCGGGGGGGAGGCCCAGTACTTC. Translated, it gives CSARVAGGEAQYF.

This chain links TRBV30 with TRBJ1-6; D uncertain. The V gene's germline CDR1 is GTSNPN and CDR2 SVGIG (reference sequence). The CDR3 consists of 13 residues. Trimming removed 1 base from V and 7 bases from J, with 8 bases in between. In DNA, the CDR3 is TGTGCCTGGAGTGGGGGATGGAATTCACCCCTCCACTTT. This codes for CAWSGGWNSPLHF. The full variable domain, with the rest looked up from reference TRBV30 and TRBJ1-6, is SQTIHQWPATLVQPVGSPLSLECTVEGTSNPNLYWYRQAAGRGLQLLFYSVGIGQISSEVPQNLSASRPQDRQFILSSKKLLLSDSGFYLCAWSGGWNSPLHFGNGTRLTVT.

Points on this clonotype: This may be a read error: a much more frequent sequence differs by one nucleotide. The chain's CDR3 is CVSSPRTSGVADTQYF. For the CDR3, the DNA is TGTGTCAGCAGCCCTCGGACTAGCGGGGTCGCAGATACGCAGTATTTT. V is TRBV11-1 and J is TRBJ2-3, with 12 nucleotides matching TRBD2. The germline V gene encodes CDR1 SGHAT and CDR2 FQDESV (reference sequence). CDR3 length: 16 amino acids.

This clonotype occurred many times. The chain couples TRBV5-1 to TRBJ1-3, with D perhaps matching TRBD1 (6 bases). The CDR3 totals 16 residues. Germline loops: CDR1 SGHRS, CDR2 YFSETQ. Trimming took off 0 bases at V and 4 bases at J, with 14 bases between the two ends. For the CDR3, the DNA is TGCGCCAGCAGCTTGGAACGCGCAGGGGCCGGAAACACCATATATTTT. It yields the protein CASSLERAGAGNTIYF.

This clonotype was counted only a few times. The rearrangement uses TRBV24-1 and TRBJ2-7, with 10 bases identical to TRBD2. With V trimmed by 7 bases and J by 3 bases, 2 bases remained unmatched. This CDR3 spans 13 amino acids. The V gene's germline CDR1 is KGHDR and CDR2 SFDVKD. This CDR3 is CATRASGSYEQYF. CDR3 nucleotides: TGTGCCACCAGAGCTAGCGGGAGCTACGAGCAGTACTTC.

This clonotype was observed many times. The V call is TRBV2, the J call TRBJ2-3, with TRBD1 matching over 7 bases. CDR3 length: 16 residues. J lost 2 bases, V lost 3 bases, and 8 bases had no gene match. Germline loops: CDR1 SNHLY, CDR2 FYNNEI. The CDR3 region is CASSDRGQPVTDTQYF. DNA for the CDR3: TGTGCCAGCAGTGACCGGGGACAGCCGGTCACAGATACGCAGTATTTT.

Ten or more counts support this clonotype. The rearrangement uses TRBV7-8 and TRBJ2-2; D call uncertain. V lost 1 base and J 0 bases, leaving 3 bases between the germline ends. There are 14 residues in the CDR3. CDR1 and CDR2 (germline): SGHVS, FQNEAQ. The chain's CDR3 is CASSLVPNTGELFF. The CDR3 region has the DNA TGTGCCAGCAGCTTAGTCCCGAACACCGGGGAGCTGTTTTTT. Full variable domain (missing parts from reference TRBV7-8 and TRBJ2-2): GAGVSQSPRYKVAKRGQDVALRCDPISGHVSLFWYQQALGQGPEFLTYFQNEAQLDKSGLPSDRFFAERPEGSVSTLKIQRTQQEDSAVYLCASSLVPNTGELFFGEGSRLTVL.

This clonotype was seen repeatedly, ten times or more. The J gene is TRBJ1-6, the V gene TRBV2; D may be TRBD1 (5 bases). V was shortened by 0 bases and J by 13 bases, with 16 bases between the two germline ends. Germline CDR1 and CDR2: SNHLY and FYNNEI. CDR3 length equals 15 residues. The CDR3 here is CASSEAGVAASPLHF. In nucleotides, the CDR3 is TGTGCCAGCAGTGAAGCGGGGGTAGCGGCATCGCCCCTCCACTTT.